Listed below are T cell receptor beta chains from one sample, sequenced in a study of OX40 agonist ivuxolimab in advanced cancers. TCRdb keeps only in-frame clones here, not all; method: immunoSEQ multiplex PCR. The table includes tens of thousands of clones, about 88% detected once. The sequenced sample was CD4+ or CD8+ T cells sorted from blood, obtained in a trial of the OX40 agonist ivuxolimab. These receptors originate from an adult with an advanced solid tumor such as melanoma, head and neck, liver or kidney cancer. Both conserved end residues are part of each CDR3. Fields, in order: D gene, V gene, clone size, J gene, CDR3 protein, CDR3 DNA. The D gene is left open where the match is weak. Part of the rows lack a size; the others show once, few, many or a class for expanded clones.

D gene: TRBD2; V gene: TRBV9; clone size: -; J gene: TRBJ2-3; CDR3 protein: CASSVGAGEGGDTQYF; CDR3 DNA: TGTGCCAGCAGCGTAGGTGCGGGAGAGGGTGGAGATACGCAGTATTTT
D gene: -; V gene: TRBV28; clone size: -; J gene: TRBJ1-2; CDR3 protein: CASSLTGALNYGYTF; CDR3 DNA: TGTGCCAGCAGTTTAACGGGAGCGCTTAACTATGGCTACACCTTC
D gene: TRBD1; V gene: TRBV6-6; clone size: -; J gene: TRBJ2-7; CDR3 protein: CASSPGTGDYEQYF; CDR3 DNA: TGTGCCAGCAGTCCCGGGACAGGTGATTACGAGCAGTACTTC
D gene: -; V gene: TRBV9; clone size: -; J gene: TRBJ2-3; CDR3 protein: CASAPLSDTQYF; CDR3 DNA: TGTGCCAGCGCCCCACTCTCCGATACGCAGTATTTT
D gene: -; V gene: TRBV29-1; clone size: -; J gene: TRBJ2-1; CDR3 protein: CSVGGALEQFF; CDR3 DNA: TGCAGCGTTGGTGGAGCGTTAGAGCAGTTCTTC
D gene: TRBD1; V gene: TRBV28; clone size: few; J gene: TRBJ1-2; CDR3 protein: CASSLAGGHNGYTF; CDR3 DNA: TGTGCCAGCAGTTTGGCAGGGGGCCACAATGGCTACACCTTC
D gene: TRBD2; V gene: TRBV6-1; clone size: -; J gene: TRBJ2-5; CDR3 protein: CASSQSGGQETQYF; CDR3 DNA: TGTGCCAGCAGTCAAAGCGGGGGGCAGGAGACCCAGTACTTC
D gene: -; V gene: TRBV5-6; clone size: once; J gene: TRBJ2-7; CDR3 protein: CASSFPGPGAYEQYF; CDR3 DNA: TGTGCCAGCAGCTTTCCGGGACCCGGGGCCTACGAGCAGTACTTC
D gene: -; V gene: TRBV7-9; clone size: -; J gene: TRBJ1-1; CDR3 protein: CASSNRDPEAFF; CDR3 DNA: TGTGCCAGCAGCAACAGGGACCCTGAAGCTTTCTTT
D gene: TRBD2; V gene: TRBV7-7; clone size: -; J gene: TRBJ2-3; CDR3 protein: CASSLVAGGDTDTQYF; CDR3 DNA: TGTGCTAGCAGCTTAGTGGCGGGAGGGGACACAGATACGCAGTATTTT
D gene: -; V gene: TRBV5-1; clone size: -; J gene: TRBJ2-1; CDR3 protein: CASSYSYNEQFF; CDR3 DNA: TGCGCCAGCAGCTACTCCTACAATGAGCAGTTCTTC
D gene: TRBD2; V gene: TRBV7-9; clone size: -; J gene: TRBJ2-7; CDR3 protein: CASSASGGYEQYF; CDR3 DNA: TGTGCCAGCAGTGCCAGCGGGGGATACGAGCAGTACTTC
D gene: -; V gene: TRBV7-7; clone size: few; J gene: TRBJ2-7; CDR3 protein: CASSLGRDYEQYF; CDR3 DNA: TGTGCCAGCAGCTTAGGGAGGGACTACGAGCAGTACTTC
D gene: -; V gene: TRBV6-5; clone size: -; J gene: TRBJ2-3; CDR3 protein: CASSYDGDRTDTQYF; CDR3 DNA: TGTGCCAGCAGTTACGACGGCGACCGCACAGATACGCAGTATTTT
D gene: -; V gene: TRBV28; clone size: -; J gene: TRBJ1-2; CDR3 protein: CASSQFSIANYGYTF; CDR3 DNA: TGTGCCAGCAGCCAGTTTAGTATCGCTAACTATGGCTACACCTTC
D gene: -; V gene: TRBV7-2; clone size: -; J gene: TRBJ1-5; CDR3 protein: CASSFGGQDNQPQHF; CDR3 DNA: TGTGCCAGCAGCTTTGGGGGGCAGGACAATCAGCCCCAGCATTTT
D gene: -; V gene: TRBV29-1; clone size: -; J gene: TRBJ2-7; CDR3 protein: CSVGGTGGGSYEQYF; CDR3 DNA: TGCAGCGTTGGGGGAACCGGCGGCGGCTCCTACGAGCAGTACTTC
D gene: -; V gene: TRBV7-2; clone size: -; J gene: TRBJ2-5; CDR3 protein: CASSLMGPETQYF; CDR3 DNA: TGTGCCAGCAGCTTGATGGGGCCAGAGACCCAGTACTTC
D gene: -; V gene: TRBV5-1; clone size: -; J gene: TRBJ2-2; CDR3 protein: CASSRQRSNTGELFF; CDR3 DNA: TGCGCCAGCAGCCGACAGAGATCGAACACCGGGGAGCTGTTTTTT
D gene: -; V gene: TRBV18; clone size: -; J gene: TRBJ1-5; CDR3 protein: CASSPPLGSGNQPQHF; CDR3 DNA: TGTGCCAGCTCACCACCTCTTGGGAGCGGCAATCAGCCCCAGCATTTT
D gene: -; V gene: TRBV19; clone size: -; J gene: TRBJ2-2; CDR3 protein: CASLAGNWNTGELFF; CDR3 DNA: TGTGCCAGCCTCGCAGGGAATTGGAACACCGGGGAGCTGTTTTTT
D gene: -; V gene: TRBV2; clone size: -; J gene: TRBJ1-5; CDR3 protein: CASSDQENQPQHF; CDR3 DNA: TGTGCCAGCAGTGATCAGGAGAATCAGCCCCAGCATTTT
D gene: -; V gene: TRBV7-2; clone size: -; J gene: TRBJ2-2; CDR3 protein: CASSLLRNTGELFF; CDR3 DNA: TGTGCCAGCAGCTTATTACGGAACACCGGGGAGCTGTTTTTT
D gene: -; V gene: TRBV5-1; clone size: few; J gene: TRBJ2-7; CDR3 protein: CASSLASYEQYF; CDR3 DNA: TGCGCCAGCAGCTTGGCCTCCTACGAGCAGTACTTC